What follows are 26 T cell receptor beta chains derived from one specimen sequenced in a study of blood T cells in healthy people across ages. A second PCR, run for about 7 to 11 cycles, used a sample-barcoded 5' primer plus a J-beta primer mix. MiXCR was run by TCRdb on the 5' RACE reads, yielding one entry per CDR3 protein. This sample has fewer than 1,200,000 distinct CDR3 sequences, with 20% to 25% found just once. These data were also reused for a study on T cells of mothers and their children.

The sequenced sample consisted of blood. The receptor set was obtained from a girl aged 2 to 10 in good health.

In this sample, this clonotype turned up many times. The chain has TRBV20-1 and TRBJ2-7; 8 bases fit TRBD2. Germline V gene lookup returns CDR1 DFQATT and CDR2 SNEGSKA (reference sequence). There are 13 residues in the CDR3. After removal of 2 bases from V and 3 bases from J, the junction contained 3 bases not matched to a gene. This chain's CDR3 is CSARTGTSYEQYF. The CDR3 nucleotides are TGCAGTGCTAGAACCGGGACTAGCTACGAGCAGTACTTC.

This clonotype has more than one count but fewer than ten. This chain joins TRBV3-1 and TRBJ1-1, with a possible D match to TRBD1 (5 bases). This CDR3 spans 16 amino acids. Germline lookup yields CDR1 LGHDT and CDR2 YNNKEL (reference sequence). The V and J ends lost 0 bases and 11 bases respectively, with 22 bases between them. CDR3 in DNA: TGTGCCAGCAGCCAAGATGACGGGGGACTGGTGGTCGTCGCTTTCTTT. This encodes CASSQDDGGLVVVAFF.

In this sample, this clonotype turned up once. The chain carries TRBV7-9 and TRBJ2-7; unclear D gene. V lost 5 bases, J lost 0 bases, and 11 bases lay in between. The germline V gene encodes CDR1 SEHNR and CDR2 FQNEAQ (reference sequence). The CDR3 has 14 residues. The CDR3 nucleotides are TGTGCCAGCAGCCCAGAGAGGCCCTCCTACGAGCAGTACTTC. Amino acid sequence: CASSPERPSYEQYF. Together with reference TRBV7-9 and TRBJ2-7, the CDR3 gives the full variable domain: DTGVSQNPRHKITKRGQNVTFRCDPISEHNRLYWYRQTLGQGPEFLTYFQNEAQLEKSRLLSDRFSAERPKGSFSTLEIQRTEQGDSAMYLCASSPERPSYEQYFGPGTRLTVT.

This clonotype was detected only a few times. The chain couples TRBV6-5 to TRBJ2-1, with no clear D. The CDR3 loop spans 15 amino acids. Trimming shortened V by 7 bases and J by 0 bases, and 13 bases separated the two germline ends. Germline CDR1 reads MNHEY; CDR2 reads SVGAGI. The CDR3 DNA reads as TGTGCCAGCACTTCGGGCGGAAACTCCTACAATGAGCAGTTCTTC. Encoded protein: CASTSGGNSYNEQFF.

The CDR3 is CASSMLAQGARETQYF. The DNA of the CDR3 is TGTGCCAGCAGCATGCTAGCTCAGGGGGCCCGGGAGACCCAGTACTTC. J is TRBJ2-5 and V is TRBV7-2, with TRBD1 matching 8 bases. V lost 5 bases to trimming and J lost 5 bases; unmatched junction nucleotides: 13. Per germline, CDR1 SGHTA and CDR2 FQGNSA. The CDR3 runs to 16 residues.

This chain uses TRBV29-1 with TRBJ2-5; unclear D gene. V shed 1 base and J shed 2 bases, with 8 bases lying between them. Germline V gives CDR1 SQVTM, CDR2 ANQGSEA. The CDR3 sequence is 13 residues long. The CDR3 region has the DNA TGCAGCGTTGAAGGGATCAGACAAGAGACCCAGTACTTC. This codes for CSVEGIRQETQYF.

The V call is TRBV27, the J call TRBJ2-3, with D perhaps TRBD1 (6 bases). With 4 bases removed from V and 2 bases from J, the gap between germline ends came to 16 bases. The CDR3 runs to 16 residues. Germline lookup yields CDR1 MNHEY and CDR2 SMNVEV (reference sequence). The CDR3 DNA reads as TGTGCCAGCAGTTCCCTGGGGGCGGACCACACAGATACGCAGTATTTT. As protein: CASSSLGADHTDTQYF.

The chain joins TRBV20-1 to TRBJ2-5; D not certain. Trimming shortened V by 2 bases and J by 3 bases, and 10 bases separated the two germline ends. Germline-derived CDR1 and CDR2 are DFQATT and SNEGSKA (reference sequence). This CDR3 comprises 13 residues. CDR3 loop: CSARYAREETQYF. CDR3 sequence (DNA): TGCAGTGCTAGATACGCTAGGGAAGAGACCCAGTACTTC.

The V and J genes are TRBV24-1 and TRBJ1-2; D might be TRBD1 (5 bases). The CDR3 has 14 residues. Germline lookup yields CDR1 KGHDR and CDR2 SFDVKD. V was clipped by 5 bases and J by 3 bases, with 12 bases between them. As DNA, the CDR3 is TGTGCCACCAGTGCCGGGACGGATTACTATGGCTACACCTTC. It translates to CATSAGTDYYGYTF.

This clonotype was seen only once. The V gene is TRBV12-3 or TRBV12-4, the J gene TRBJ1-4; D is ambiguous. V lost 6 bases and J 5 bases, leaving 16 bases between the germline ends. The CDR3 has 15 residues. CDR3 sequence (DNA): TGTGCCAGCAGCAACCCTGGGGAGAGGAATGAAAAACTGTTTTTT. The encoded protein is CASSNPGERNEKLFF.

This clonotype was counted only a few times. This chain uses TRBV5-1 with TRBJ1-2; TRBD1 is a possible D gene (5 bases). Trimming removed 3 bases at V and 4 bases at J, with 16 bases between. The CDR3 is made up of 15 amino acids. Germline loops: CDR1 SGHRS, CDR2 YFSETQ. CDR3 residues: CASSSGTGLLYGYTF. In DNA, the CDR3 is TGCGCCAGCAGCTCTGGGACCGGACTGCTCTATGGCTACACCTTC.

This sequence joins TRBV27 and TRBJ2-7; D gene unclear. Germline loops: CDR1 MNHEY, CDR2 SMNVEV (reference sequence). Trimming took 0 bases from V and 0 from J, leaving 12 bases between them. The CDR3 length is 16 residues. CDR3: CASSLSDGGSSYEQYF. Written as DNA, the CDR3 is TGTGCCAGCAGTTTATCGGATGGCGGTAGCTCCTACGAGCAGTACTTC.

This clonotype was picked up a small number of times. This sequence joins TRBV12-3 or TRBV12-4 and TRBJ2-2; TRBD1 is a possible D gene (6 bases). The CDR3 is 14 amino acids. V dropped 3 bases and J dropped 5 bases, with 10 bases sitting between them. CDR3 amino acids: CASSLTGLTGELFF. The CDR3, as DNA: TGTGCCAGCAGTTTGACAGGTTTAACCGGGGAGCTGTTTTTT.

There are a few counts of this clonotype. This chain uses TRBV7-9 with TRBJ2-3, with 8 bases lining up with TRBD1. V lost 5 bases and J lost 5; bases outside the gene matches: 12. CDR1 is SEHNR and CDR2 is FQNEAQ in the germline V gene (reference sequence). This CDR3 comprises 16 residues. The CDR3 is CASSLFGQGSLDTQYF. The DNA of the CDR3 is TGTGCCAGCAGCCTCTTCGGACAGGGCAGTTTAGATACGCAGTATTTT.

Written as DNA, the CDR3 is TGTGCCAGCAGCCAAGATGGGCTTGGTTTGAACTTCAGGATCGAGCAGTACTTC. This gives the protein CASSQDGLGLNFRIEQYF. The gene calls are TRBV3-1 and TRBJ2-7; D is unresolved. The CDR3 has 18 amino acids. Looked up from germline, CDR1 is LGHDT and CDR2 is YNNKEL (reference sequence). The V gene lost 0 bases and the J gene lost 6 bases, with 24 bases spanning the gap.

The chain carries TRBV5-1 and TRBJ2-5, with a weak D call TRBD2 (6 bases). Gene TRBJ2-1 matches the end of the DNA better, so the J call may be wrong. The V gene's germline CDR1 is SGHRS and CDR2 YFSETQ. The CDR3 has 14 amino acids. CDR3 sequence: CASSWDFSYNEQFF. The CDR3 DNA reads TGCGCCAGCAGCTGGGACTTTTCCTACAATGAGCAGTTCTTC.

The chain combines TRBV20-1 with TRBJ2-3; no firm D call. Trimming left V 6 bases short and J 0 bases short, with 10 bases between. This CDR3 is built from 13 residues. Germline CDR1 DFQATT, CDR2 SNEGSKA (reference sequence). The CDR3 coding sequence is TGCAGTGCAACGAGATTTAGCACAGATACGCAGTATTTT. Translated: CSATRFSTDTQYF.

This clonotype was seen a handful of times. V gene TRBV20-1 combines with J gene TRBJ2-7, with TRBD2 identical over 7 bases. The J segment lost 3 bases and the V segment lost 0 bases, leaving 14 bases of the junction unmatched. Germline CDR1 is DFQATT and CDR2 is SNEGSKA (reference sequence). The CDR3 length is 17 residues. The CDR3 protein is CSARDGGERTHDYEQYF. The CDR3, as DNA: TGCAGTGCTAGAGATGGGGGGGAGCGGACGCATGACTACGAGCAGTACTTC.

The chain uses TRBV18 and TRBJ1-3; D possibly corresponds to TRBD1 (5 bases). The V end was cut by 4 bases, the J end by 3 bases, with 13 bases between. This CDR3 is 15 amino acids long. Germline values: CDR1 KGHSH, CDR2 LQKENI. The CDR3 loop reads CASSQLGTDGNTIYF. The CDR3 DNA reads as TGTGCCAGCTCACAATTAGGGACTGATGGAAACACCATATATTTT.

The chain couples TRBV4-2 to TRBJ2-1; unclear D gene. The CDR3 totals 14 residues. Germline V gene lookup returns CDR1 LGHNA and CDR2 YNFKEQ. V was shortened by 1 base and J by 3 bases, with 7 bases between the two germline ends. The CDR3 nucleotides read TGTGCCAGCAGCCAAGTATCAGGCTACAATGAGCAGTTCTTC. Its translation: CASSQVSGYNEQFF.

The chain recombines TRBV7-9 with TRBJ1-1, with a weak D call TRBD1 (5 bases). Germline V gene lookup returns CDR1 SEHNR and CDR2 FQNEAQ (reference sequence). The CDR3 spans 12 residues. The CDR3: CLLTRGAREAFF. The CDR3 bases are TGTCTCTTGACCCGAGGGGCTCGTGAAGCTTTCTTT.

This clonotype was recorded a few times. CDR3 in DNA: TGTGCCATCAGTGAGAGGGGCGGAGAGACCCAGTACTTC. This codes for CAISERGGETQYF. The rearrangement uses TRBV10-3 and TRBJ2-5; D is perhaps TRBD1 (5 bases). Trimming shortened V by 2 bases and J by 4 bases, and 8 bases separated the two germline ends. This CDR3 has 13 amino acids. Germline values: CDR1 ENHRY, CDR2 SYGVKD.

The chain couples TRBV7-9 to TRBJ2-2; a possible D gene is TRBD1 (6 bases). The V gene lost 5 bases and the J gene lost 6 bases, with 10 bases spanning the gap. The CDR3 is 13 residues long. The germline gives CDR1 SEHNR, CDR2 FQNEAQ (reference sequence). The CDR3 here is CASSTQGAGELFF. As DNA, the CDR3 is TGTGCCAGCAGCACACAGGGCGCCGGGGAGCTGTTTTTT. Based on the CDR3 plus reference TRBV7-9 and TRBJ2-2, the full variable domain is DTGVSQNPRHKITKRGQNVTFRCDPISEHNRLYWYRQTLGQGPEFLTYFQNEAQLEKSRLLSDRFSAERPKGSFSTLEIQRTEQGDSAMYLCASSTQGAGELFFGEGSRLTVL.

J is TRBJ2-6 and V is TRBV11-2, with 8 bases lining up with TRBD1. CDR1 is SGHAT and CDR2 is FQNNGV in the germline V gene. V trimming: 6 bases; J trimming: 0 bases; junction bases outside the gene matches: 13. This CDR3 spans 19 amino acids. CDR3 DNA: TGTGCCAGCAGACCAAGCCCGGGACAGGAGCACTCTGGGGCCAACGTCCTGACTTTC. It codes for CASRPSPGQEHSGANVLTF.

The chain employs TRBV20-1 and TRBJ1-2; 8 bases agree with TRBD1. Trimming took 5 bases from V and 3 from J; bases not matched to a gene: 11. CDR1 and CDR2 from the germline V gene are DFQATT and SNEGSKA (reference sequence). This CDR3 spans 15 amino acids. In DNA, the CDR3 is TGCAGTGCTTATTATTCGGACAGGGCTGACTATGGCTACACCTTC. Its protein product is CSAYYSDRADYGYTF.

This sequence joins TRBV6-1 and TRBJ1-2; TRBD1 agrees at 8 bases. J lost 6 bases, V lost 3 bases, and 6 bases had no gene match. The CDR3 has 14 amino acids. Germline values: CDR1 MNHNS, CDR2 SASEGT. In nucleotides, the CDR3 is TGTGCCAGCAGTGAGAACAGGGGGATCGATGGCTACACCTTC. It translates to CASSENRGIDGYTF.